This entry is about one T cell receptor beta chain. The specificity of this receptor is unknown. No quality values exist for individual bases; no much larger clone is one base distant. The data stem from a study of cytomegalovirus exposure and HLA in healthy donors listed by TCRdb under 2017. About the full investigation: According to an earlier analysis of 550 to 750 of the donors, some 170 million T cells yielded 117 million unique TCR beta sequences and about 300 Gb of sequence data. In addition to the first cohort of 666 subjects, a separate validation cohort of 100 to 150 different subjects was used. High-throughput TCR immunosequencing, statistical association of individual TCRs with disease status, and machine learning were combined to predict cytomegalovirus infection status. To study patterns of TCR occurrence, a later analysis re-analyzed previously published TCR beta repertoires from 700 or so donors and added high-resolution HLA genotyping. Typing coverage differed by locus: A, B, C, DRB1 and DQB1 were typed in roughly 620-630 donors, DQA1 in roughly 500, DPA1 in around 580, and DPB1 in approximately 450. HLA typing included class I and class II loci at four-digit resolution. An earlier analysis of several hundred of the donors applied high-throughput TCR beta sequencing to assess whether each TCR beta V gene segment acted as functional or pseudogenic. An early release covering some 640 HLA-typed donors comprised about 300 gigabases of sequencing data and 85 million or so unique TCR sequences. The aim of the study was to test whether cataloging public T cell receptors could identify signatures of past pathogen exposure. Donor age, sex, ethnicity and CMV serostatus were compiled together with the repertoire data. In a later genetic analysis, genome-wide SNP genotypes for about 55% of the roughly 700 donors were used, and that subset was treated as a discovery cohort. Of the 350 to 400 genotyped donors, about 80% fell in the genetic ancestry cluster associated with self-reported Caucasian donors. On average, 235,054 unique TCR beta nucleotide sequences were sequenced per donor among a few hundred genotyped donors of the cohort, with roughly 18% of those sequences being non-productive. The T cell repertoires of 700 or so subjects were profiled by immunosequencing and related to cytomegalovirus serostatus. All discovery cohort repertoires had been generated using a single sequencing platform. Because of strong linkage in the cohort, roughly five DR-DQ haplotypes were treated as single units for association and clustering. The later analysis used no new phenotypic data to find candidate immune exposures, relying instead on TCR beta sequences and their occurrence across donors.

Spanning cysteine to phenylalanine, the CDR3 consists of 14 amino acids. The sequence is cut down to CDR3 DNA, 42 bases in frame from base 1. From V the trimming removes 7 bases and from J it removes 2 bases, while the gene matches leave 4 bases of the junction unaccounted for. Via the germline V gene, CDR1 is MDHEN and CDR2 SYDVKM. The cohort was made up of approximately 670 healthy bone marrow donors. All cohort members were sampled while nominally healthy, although unrecorded immune exposures were likely present. The donor was CMV seronegative and belonged to the group of more than 300 seronegative cohort members. Every donor gave a peripheral blood sample, and the peripheral blood mononuclear cells from that sample were used for TCR beta sequencing. Genomic DNA was extracted from the blood cell samples with the Qiagen DNeasy Blood Extraction Kit. The receptor library was made with the immunoSEQ multiplex PCR assay. For the multiplex PCR, a mixture combining 60 forward primers for TCR Vbeta segments and 13 reverse primers for TCR Jbeta segments was used. The CDR3 region of rearranged TCR beta genes was amplified from genomic DNA by a multiplex PCR assay. On the Illumina HiSeq System, the amplified TCR beta libraries were sequenced as 87-base-pair reads. Per the source publication's procedure: Across the 500 to 850 repertoires, a later analysis counted around 80 million unique TCR beta chains, around 11 million of which were shared by at least two donors. A nearest-neighbor algorithm error-corrected the raw reads and collapsed the reads into unique sequences, merging closely related sequences to remove PCR and sequencing errors. Alignment of CDR3 sequences to IMGT reference sequences was used to assign V, D and J gene segments. For a sequence to be retained, a match of at least six nucleotides was required to both a V gene segment and a J gene segment. A rearrangement was called productive if the CDR3 had no stop codons and remained in frame with V and J, and every other rearrangement was called non-productive. Following IMGT convention, CDR3 was defined as the stretch from the second conserved V-encoded cysteine up to the conserved J-encoded phenylalanine. The earlier analysis of approximately 500 of the donors excluded sequences that lacked an unambiguous match to a single V gene segment. An earlier analysis of 450 to 650 of the donors called V segments functional above 56.7% productive rearrangements and segregating when the between-donor standard deviation exceeded 5%. A statistical classification framework was built for diagnosing cytomegalovirus status from the catalog of TCR beta chain sequences. V and J gene assignment, in a later analysis, came from comparing TCR nucleotide sequences with IMGT/GENE-DB human TR gene sequences. A later analysis assigned CDR3 sequences and most-parsimonious VDJ recombination scenarios with the TCRdist pipeline. A later analysis defined each TCR beta chain by its CDR3 amino acid sequence plus V-gene family, and excluded reads lacking a unique V-gene family. A later analysis removed several hundred highly shared, low-generation-probability nucleotide sequences to deal with suspected cross-contamination and a sequencing artifact. A later analysis calculated a clonal expansion index for each public chain from normalized within-repertoire ranks of inferred template counts. A later analysis computed generation probabilities with a VDJ recombination model fitted to out-of-frame rearrangements, and checked the results against IGoR. A later analysis scored TCR-TCR, TCR-HLA and TCR-CMV co-occurrence with hypergeometric tests, applying a repertoire-size bias correction to TCR pairs. In a later analysis, false discovery rates were estimated by permuting HLA or CMV assignments 20 times. In a later analysis, co-occurring TCRs were grouped using DBSCAN, and TCRdist sequence similarity was added for clustering within HLA-allele-positive subsets. Repertoires with fewer than 30,000 or more than 120,000 public chains, plus five repertoires with anomalous nucleotide sharing, were excluded from co-occurrence clustering. In its TCRdb copy, this immuneACCESS table keeps in-frame sequences only and misses some clones. Where compared with another copy, unresolved V genes explain less than half of these, and the others have no known cause. V, J and clone size are taken as reported in that table, and D and trimming were inferred from the DNA itself. The sample has around 190,000 clones on record, roughly 80% of them singletons. Just under 3% of the sample is in the top ten clones.

The full study reports these points: It was suggested by the authors that the approach could potentially be generalized to other disease states and immunological phenotypes. CMV serostatus was the only immune exposure information available for the cohort. Compared with equally common non-associated chains, HLA-associated TCR beta chains in a later analysis were more clonally expanded and had lower generation probabilities. Because HLA typing was unavailable for some donors at each locus, only the typed subset was used in association tests. At a false discovery rate of 0.05, a later analysis linked around 17,000 TCR beta sequences to specific HLA alleles. Correlated functional status among segregating V segments might be attributable to linkage disequilibrium, but an unknown experimental factor could not be ruled out. Broadly in line with IMGT annotations, most TCR beta V segments showed up in productive rearrangements about 87% or about 30% of the time in an earlier analysis of several hundred of the donors. In vitro tests confirmed that a few of the cytomegalovirus-associated TCR beta chains recognize cytomegalovirus antigens. Across donors, most TCR sequences were observed very rarely, whereas some public TCRs were present in many individuals. The sequencing pipeline was judged likely to have produced a cluster of highly shared sequence variants as a technical artifact. A later analysis found that TCR association rates varied across HLA loci, with DRB1 alleles showing the most associated TCRs and HLA-C alleles the fewest. In a later genetic analysis, fewer N-insertions in productive TCRs were reported among donors in an Asian-associated ancestry cluster than the roughly 710-donor mean. In both the original and validation cohorts, the classifier was reported to diagnose cytomegalovirus status with high specificity and sensitivity. V-gene and J-gene trimming of TCR beta chains was associated with a missense DCLRE1C variant in a later genetic analysis, and the association was replicated in an independent cohort. The earlier analysis of almost 600 of the donors excluded roughly 17 rarely observed V segments, including chromosome 9 orphons, because counts were too low. Assigning TCR associations to individual alleles was difficult when HLA alleles, especially DR and DQ, strongly co-occurred. A further reported finding was that TCR beta sequences accurately predicted the HLA-A and HLA-B alleles for most subjects in the first cohort. According to a later analysis, most CMV-associated TCR beta chains appeared to be HLA-restricted, and the HLA associations seemed to be driven largely by CMV exposure. Some IMGT-functional V segments, including TRBV6-2 and TRBV6-3, could not be told apart with the 87-base-pair reads, so those segments were excluded. Several of the top co-occurrence clusters appeared to be linked to parvovirus B19, influenza, CMV and Epstein-Barr virus, according to a later analysis. The cohort was sequenced for TCR beta chains only, and without alpha or paired-chain data the features that could be detected were limited. A total of fewer than 200 TCR beta chains were listed by the study as associated with cytomegalovirus. Presence/absence analyses assumed roughly uniform sequencing depth across donors, an assumption that may not hold.

Sequencing was done on a sample of PBMCs. This TCR was sampled from a woman aged 25 to 39 in good health and CMV-seronegative. In this chain, TRBV28 is recombined with TRBJ2-5; 10 of the junction bases match TRBD1. The CDR3 corresponds to CASTTGGFQETQYF. The base sequence is TGTGCCAGCACGACAGGGGGCTTTCAAGAGACCCAGTACTTC.